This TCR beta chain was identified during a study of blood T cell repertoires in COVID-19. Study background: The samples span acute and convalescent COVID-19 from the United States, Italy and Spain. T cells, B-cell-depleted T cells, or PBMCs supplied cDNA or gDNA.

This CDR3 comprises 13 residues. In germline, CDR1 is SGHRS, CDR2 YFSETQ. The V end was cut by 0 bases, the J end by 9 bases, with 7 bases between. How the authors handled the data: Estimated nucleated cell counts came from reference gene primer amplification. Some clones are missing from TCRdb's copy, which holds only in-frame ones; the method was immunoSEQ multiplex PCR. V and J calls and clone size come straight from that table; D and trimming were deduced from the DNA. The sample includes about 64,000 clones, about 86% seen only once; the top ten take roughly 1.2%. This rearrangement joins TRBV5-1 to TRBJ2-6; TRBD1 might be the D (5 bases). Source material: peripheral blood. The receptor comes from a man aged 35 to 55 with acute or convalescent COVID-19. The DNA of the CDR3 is TGCGCCAGCAGCTTGGGGACAAGCAACGTCCTGACTTTC. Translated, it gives CASSLGTSNVLTF.